This T cell receptor (beta chain) is drawn from a study of blood T cell repertoires in COVID-19. Study-level information: Italy, Spain and the United States were the sources of the convalescent and acute COVID-19 samples.

Between the trimmed V and J ends, which lost 5 bases and 9 bases, there was a span of 13 bases. This CDR3 comprises 13 residues. In germline, CDR1 is SEHNR, CDR2 FQNEAQ (reference sequence). Data came from immunoSEQ multiplex PCR; TCRdb stores just in-frame clones and leaves some out. Counted here are more than 200,000 clones, 80% to 90% occurring once; the ten biggest clones make up approximately 1.4%. The specimen sequenced was peripheral blood. This sequence was found in an elderly man with acute or convalescent COVID-19. The chain recombines TRBV7-9 with TRBJ1-4, with D maybe TRBD1 (5 bases). The CDR3 sequence: CASSLGDSQKLFF. Written as DNA, the CDR3 is TGTGCCAGCAGCCTGGGGGACTCTCAAAAACTGTTTTTT.